Below, 20 T cell receptor beta chains from the same sample are listed, as sequenced in a study of shared clonotypes between healthy human individuals (dated by TCRdb to the early 2020s). Library method: the immunoSEQ multiplex PCR assay. Entries here come from immuneACCESS through TCRdb and include only in-frame sequences with V and J called. Some clones fail to appear in such tables; in the studies checked, an unresolved V gene covers under half of the shortfall, and the cause of the remainder is unknown. The sample data list approximately 2.1 million clones, and approximately 93% of these were observed just once. The top ten clonotypes cover 0.39% of the sample. The sequenced material came from naive CD4+ T cells from PBMCs. Interpreted using the paper, the cell subset or site label stands for: CD45RA+ positively selected. The origin of the receptors is a man aged 18 to 29 in good health. Some clones in this sample may be carry-over from other donors' samples.

This chain connects TRBV19 to TRBJ1-5, with D tentatively TRBD1 (6 bases). CDR3 size: 17 residues. CDR1 and CDR2 from the germline V gene are LNHDA and SQIVND (reference sequence). The V end lost 7 bases, the J end lost 2 bases, and 21 bases lay between the germline ends. This CDR3 is CASTSLTGQVGNQPQHF. In nucleotides, the CDR3 is TGTGCCAGTACCTCTTTGACAGGCCAGGTTGGCAATCAGCCCCAGCATTTT.

This rearrangement joins TRBV6-6 to TRBJ1-5; TRBD1 is a possible D gene (5 bases). Trimming stripped 6 bases from V and 8 bases from J, with 20 bases between. Germline CDR1 MNHNY, CDR2 SVGAGI (reference sequence). There are 15 residues in the CDR3. Here the CDR3 reads CASRSRTTGGEPQHF. The CDR3 nucleotides read TGTGCCAGCAGGTCTCGGACTACAGGCGGGGAGCCCCAGCATTTT.

The sample holds one count of this clone. Different DNA sequences within this sample yield the same CDR3. The chain employs TRBV30 and TRBJ1-2, with a possible D match to TRBD1 (5 bases). Between the trimmed V and J ends, which lost 2 bases and 8 bases, there was a span of 15 bases. The CDR3 totals 13 residues. Germline assignment: CDR1 GTSNPN and CDR2 SVGIG (reference sequence). The DNA of the CDR3 is TGTGCCTGGAGTCCAACGGGGGGAAGCGGCTACACCTTC. The encoded protein is CAWSPTGGSGYTF. Looking up the rest from reference TRBV30 and TRBJ1-2 gives the full variable domain: SQTIHQWPATLVQPVGSPLSLECTVEGTSNPNLYWYRQAAGRGLQLLFYSVGIGQISSEVPQNLSASRPQDRQFILSSKKLLLSDSGFYLCAWSPTGGSGYTFGSGTRLTVV.

The gene calls are TRBV18 and TRBJ1-1; D is ambiguous. V dropped 6 bases and J dropped 2 bases, with 19 bases sitting between them. CDR1 and CDR2 (germline): KGHSH, LQKENI. The CDR3 length is 16 residues. The chain's CDR3 is CASSPPGPVYNTEAFF. The DNA for the CDR3 is TGTGCCAGCTCCCCTCCGGGCCCCGTGTATAACACTGAAGCTTTCTTT.

The chain couples TRBV11-2 to TRBJ1-2; 8 nucleotides agree with TRBD1. The CDR3 loop spans 15 amino acids. V shed 1 base, J shed 8 bases, and the junction held 9 bases outside the gene matches. CDR1 and CDR2 from the germline V gene are SGHAT and FQNNGV. In DNA form, the CDR3 reads TGTGCCAGCAGCTTAGGCAGAACAGGGGGGGAAGGCTACACCTTC. The encoded protein is CASSLGRTGGEGYTF. Using reference TRBV11-2 and TRBJ1-2 for the parts outside the CDR3, the full variable domain is EAGVAQSPRYKIIEKRQSVAFWCNPISGHATLYWYQQILGQGPKLLIQFQNNGVVDDSQLPKDRFSAERLKGVDSTLKIQPAKLEDSAVYLCASSLGRTGGEGYTFGSGTRLTVV.

The chain is built from TRBV20-1 and TRBJ2-1; D ambiguous. The CDR3 contains 11 residues. V dropped 3 bases and J dropped 8 bases, with 8 bases sitting between them. Per germline, CDR1 DFQATT and CDR2 SNEGSKA (reference sequence). The CDR3 DNA is TGCAGTGCTAGTCACGACCATGAGCAGTTCTTC. Its translation is CSASHDHEQFF.

J is TRBJ1-1 and V is TRBV2; 7 positions agree with TRBD1. The J segment lost 5 bases and the V segment lost 3 bases, leaving 3 bases of the junction unmatched. CDR1 is SNHLY, CDR2 FYNNEI, per germline. The CDR3 has 13 residues. The CDR3 region is CASSDTGVTEAFF. The CDR3 DNA reads as TGTGCCAGCAGTGATACAGGGGTAACTGAAGCTTTCTTT. Together with reference TRBV2 and TRBJ1-1, the CDR3 gives the full variable domain: EPEVTQTPSHQVTQMGQEVILRCVPISNHLYFYWYRQILGQKVEFLVSFYNNEISEKSEIFDDQFSVERPDGSNFTLKIRSTKLEDSAMYFCASSDTGVTEAFFGQGTRLTVV.

The chain employs TRBV7-2 and TRBJ2-5; TRBD1 matches 7 bases. CDR3 length: 13 amino acids. Per germline, CDR1 SGHTA and CDR2 FQGNSA. V was clipped by 5 bases and J by 4 bases; unmatched bases: 4. The CDR3 DNA sequence: TGTGCCAGCAGCCCAACAGGGGCAGAGACCCAGTACTTC. It encodes CASSPTGAETQYF.

The CDR3 spells CASRTQENQPQHF. The CDR3 nucleotides read TGTGCCAGCAGAACACAGGAGAATCAGCCCCAGCATTTT. This rearrangement joins TRBV2 to TRBJ1-5, with D perhaps matching TRBD1 (5 bases). The V and J ends lost 6 bases and 4 bases respectively, with 10 bases between them. There are 13 residues in the CDR3. The V gene's germline CDR1 is SNHLY and CDR2 FYNNEI.

The chain employs TRBV6-1 and TRBJ1-1, with TRBD1 matching 7 bases. With V trimmed by 3 bases and J by 0 bases, 10 bases remained unmatched. The CDR3 has 17 amino acids. Germline V lookup: CDR1 MNHNS, CDR2 SASEGT. CDR3 region: CASSDRVRGNMNTEAFF. DNA of the CDR3: TGTGCCAGCAGTGATCGGGTCAGGGGGAACATGAACACTGAAGCTTTCTTT.

The V and J genes are TRBV5-4 and TRBJ2-1; 9 positions agree with TRBD2. The CDR3 covers 16 residues. In germline, CDR1 is SGHNT, CDR2 YYREEE (reference sequence). The junction had 4 bases not matched to a gene; V was cut back by 3 bases and J by 0 bases. The chain's CDR3 is CASSSPREGSYNEQFF. The CDR3 DNA reads TGTGCCAGCAGCTCCCCGCGGGAGGGCTCCTACAATGAGCAGTTCTTC.

The chain links TRBV5-1 to TRBJ2-5; 7 bases fit TRBD1. Germline values: CDR1 SGHRS, CDR2 YFSETQ. J gave up 2 bases and V 0 bases, and 4 bases lay outside the gene matches. This CDR3 region has 15 residues. In DNA, the CDR3 is TGCGCCAGCAGCTTGGTTGGACAGGATCAAGAGACCCAGTACTTC. This sequence encodes CASSLVGQDQETQYF. Complete variable domain (other parts from reference TRBV5-1 and TRBJ2-5): KAGVTQTPRYLIKTRGQQVTLSCSPISGHRSVSWYQQTPGQGLQFLFEYFSETQRNKGNFPGRFSGRQFSNSRSEMNVSTLELGDSALYLCASSLVGQDQETQYFGPGTRLLVL.

V usage is TRBV7-9 and J usage is TRBJ2-5, with D possibly TRBD1 on 5 matching bases. Germline V gives CDR1 SEHNR, CDR2 FQNEAQ (reference sequence). There are 14 residues in the CDR3. Trimming took 5 bases from V and 3 from J, leaving 13 bases between them. The CDR3 coding sequence is TGTGCCAGCAGCCTTGGGAAGGGGAAAGAGACCCAGTACTTC. This codes for CASSLGKGKETQYF.

As concerns this clone: The same CDR3 arises from other DNA sequences in this sample as well. This chain links TRBV28 with TRBJ1-3; no definite D call. V dropped 1 base and J dropped 2 bases, with 6 bases sitting between them. Per germline, CDR1 MDHEN and CDR2 SYDVKM. This CDR3 has 14 amino acids. The CDR3 DNA reads as TGTGCCAGCAGTTTATCAGTTACTGGAAACACCATATATTTT. Residues: CASSLSVTGNTIYF.

The chain uses TRBV6-1 and TRBJ1-1; TRBD1 might be the D (5 bases). The CDR3 loop spans 15 amino acids. In germline, CDR1 is MNHNS, CDR2 SASEGT. Trimming took off 2 bases at V and 0 bases at J, with 10 bases between the two ends. The CDR3, as DNA: TGTGCCAGCAGTGAAAAGGGGCACCTGAACACTGAAGCTTTCTTT. Its protein product is CASSEKGHLNTEAFF.

This clone was recorded only once. V is TRBV12-5 and J is TRBJ2-1, with D perhaps given as TRBD1 or TRBD2 (5 bases each). Trimming shortened V by 9 bases and J by 4 bases, and 10 bases separated the two germline ends. This CDR3 region has 12 residues. The V gene's germline CDR1 is LGHNT and CDR2 FRNRAP. In nucleotides, the CDR3 is TGTGCTAGCGGGACGGGATACAATGAGCAGTTCTTC. Translated, it gives CASGTGYNEQFF.

V and J are TRBV28 and TRBJ1-4, with D possibly matching TRBD1 (6 bases). Trimming removed 8 bases from V and 8 bases from J, with 18 bases in between. The germline gives CDR1 MDHEN, CDR2 SYDVKM. The CDR3 consists of 14 residues. The CDR3 DNA reads as TGTGCCAGCCTGGCCGGGGGGGCTGGGGAAAAACTGTTTTTT. It codes for CASLAGGAGEKLFF.

This chain links TRBV7-6 with TRBJ1-3, with D unclear. CDR3 length: 15 amino acids. Trimming took off 3 bases at V and 0 bases at J, with 9 bases between the two ends. Germline CDR1 and CDR2: SGHVS and FNYEAQ. The DNA for the CDR3 is TGTGCCAGCAGCTTTGGGGTTAGCTCTGGAAACACCATATATTTT. The encoded protein is CASSFGVSSGNTIYF. Combining the CDR3 with reference TRBV7-6 and TRBJ1-3 gives the whole variable domain GAGVSQSPRYKVTKRGQDVALRCDPISGHVSLYWYRQALGQGPEFLTYFNYEAQQDKSGLPNDRFSAERPEGSISTLTIQRTEQRDSAMYRCASSFGVSSGNTIYFGEGSWLTVV.

V gene TRBV7-8 combines with J gene TRBJ2-5, with a possible D match to TRBD1 (6 bases). The CDR3 loop spans 17 amino acids. Germline CDR1 is SGHVS and CDR2 is FQNEAQ. V was trimmed by 3 bases and J by 1 base, leaving 18 bases between them. CDR3 region: CASSFRTAYNPQETQYF. CDR3 coding DNA: TGTGCCAGCAGCTTTAGGACAGCCTATAACCCCCAAGAGACCCAGTACTTC.

CDR3 residues: CAWSQDRGNEKLFF. CDR3 DNA sequence: TGTGCCTGGAGTCAGGACAGAGGGAATGAAAAACTGTTTTTT. This chain links TRBV30 with TRBJ1-4; perhaps TRBD1 as D (6 bases). The germline V gene encodes CDR1 GTSNPN and CDR2 SVGIG (reference sequence). Deletions cut 2 bases from V and 5 bases from J, with 12 bases between. The CDR3 sequence is 14 residues long.